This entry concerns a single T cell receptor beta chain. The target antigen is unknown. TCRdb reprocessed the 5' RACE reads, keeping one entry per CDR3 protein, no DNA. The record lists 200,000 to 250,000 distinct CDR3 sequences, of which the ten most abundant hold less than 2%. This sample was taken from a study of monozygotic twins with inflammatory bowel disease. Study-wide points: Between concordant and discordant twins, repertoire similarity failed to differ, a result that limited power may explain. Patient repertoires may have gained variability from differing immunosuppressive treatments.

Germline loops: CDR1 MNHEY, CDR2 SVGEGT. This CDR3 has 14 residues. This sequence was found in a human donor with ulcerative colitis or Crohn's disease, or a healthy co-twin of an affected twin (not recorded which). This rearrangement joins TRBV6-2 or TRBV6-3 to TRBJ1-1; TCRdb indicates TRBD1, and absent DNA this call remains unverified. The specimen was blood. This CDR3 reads CASTSQGKATEAFF.